This TCR beta chain was sequenced during a study of blood T cell repertoires in COVID-19. Study details: Acute-phase and convalescent COVID-19 samples originated in the United States, Italy and Spain.

TCRdb's copy holds only in-frame clones and misses some; the assay was immunoSEQ multiplex PCR. The data show about 250,000 clones, 70% to 90% seen once. Recovery among Cohort 3 donors was established by two negative PCRs, clearance, or symptom resolution. Source material: PBMCs or T cells enriched from blood (not recorded which). This clonotype was obtained from a woman aged 30 to 39 who had recovered from COVID-19.

The DNA of the CDR3 is TGTGCCTGGAGTGTCGGGTCCCGGCAGTACTTC. Translated: CAWSVGSRQYF. The J gene is TRBJ2-7, the V gene TRBV30; D is undetermined. The CDR3 runs 11 residues. The ends were cut back, 0 bases at V and 9 bases at J, with 9 bases in the middle. Germline V gene lookup returns CDR1 GTSNPN and CDR2 SVGIG (reference sequence).